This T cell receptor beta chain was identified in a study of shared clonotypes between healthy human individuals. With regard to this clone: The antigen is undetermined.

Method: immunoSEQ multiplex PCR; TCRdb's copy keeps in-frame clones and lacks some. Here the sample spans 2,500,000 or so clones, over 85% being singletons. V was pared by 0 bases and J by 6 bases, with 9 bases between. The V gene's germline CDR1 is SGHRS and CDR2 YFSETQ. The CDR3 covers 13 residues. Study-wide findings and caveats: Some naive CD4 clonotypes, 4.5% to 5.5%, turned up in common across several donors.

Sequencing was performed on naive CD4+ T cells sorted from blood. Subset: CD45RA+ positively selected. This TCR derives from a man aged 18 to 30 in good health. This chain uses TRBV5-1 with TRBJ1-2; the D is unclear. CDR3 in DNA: TGCGCCAGCAGCTTGGGGCCCCACGATGGCTACACCTTC. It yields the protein CASSLGPHDGYTF.